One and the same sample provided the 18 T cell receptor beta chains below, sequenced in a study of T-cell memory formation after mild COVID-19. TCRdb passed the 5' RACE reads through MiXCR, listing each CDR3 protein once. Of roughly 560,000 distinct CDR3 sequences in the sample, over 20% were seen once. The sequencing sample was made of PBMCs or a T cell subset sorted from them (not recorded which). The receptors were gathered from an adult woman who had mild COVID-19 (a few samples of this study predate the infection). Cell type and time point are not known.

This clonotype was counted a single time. Written as DNA, the CDR3 is TGCAGTGCCTATAACCGGGAGGGCCCCTACGAGCAGTACTTC. It yields the protein CSAYNREGPYEQYF. The chain uses TRBV20-1 and TRBJ2-7; 8 nucleotides align to TRBD2. V gave up 6 bases and J gave up 2 bases; unmatched junction bases: 9. This CDR3 comprises 14 residues. Germline V CDR1 and CDR2: DFQATT, SNEGSKA (reference sequence).

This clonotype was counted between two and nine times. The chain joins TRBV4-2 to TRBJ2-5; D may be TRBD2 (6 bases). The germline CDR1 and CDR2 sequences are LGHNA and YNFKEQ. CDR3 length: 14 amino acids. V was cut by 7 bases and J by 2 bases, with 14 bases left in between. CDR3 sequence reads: CASTSGDLQETQYF. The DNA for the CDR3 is TGTGCCAGCACCAGTGGGGACTTGCAAGAGACCCAGTACTTC.

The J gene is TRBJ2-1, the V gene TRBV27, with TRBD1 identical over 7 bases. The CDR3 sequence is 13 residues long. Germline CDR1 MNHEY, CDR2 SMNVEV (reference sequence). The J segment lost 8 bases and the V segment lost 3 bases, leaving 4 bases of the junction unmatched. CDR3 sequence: CASSFATGYEQFF. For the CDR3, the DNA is TGTGCCAGCAGTTTCGCGACAGGGTATGAGCAGTTCTTC.

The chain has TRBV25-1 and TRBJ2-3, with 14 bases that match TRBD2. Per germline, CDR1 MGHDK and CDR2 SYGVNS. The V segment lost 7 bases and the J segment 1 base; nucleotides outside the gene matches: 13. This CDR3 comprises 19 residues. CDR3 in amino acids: CASTPGGTSGGGGTDTQYF. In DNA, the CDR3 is TGTGCCAGCACCCCAGGAGGGACTAGCGGGGGAGGGGGCACAGATACGCAGTATTTT.

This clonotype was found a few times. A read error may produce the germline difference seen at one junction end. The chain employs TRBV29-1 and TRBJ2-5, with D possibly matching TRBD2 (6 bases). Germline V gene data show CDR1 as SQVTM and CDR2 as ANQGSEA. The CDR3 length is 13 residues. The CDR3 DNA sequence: TGCAGCCTTGATAGCGGTCTAGGGGAGACCCAGTACTTC. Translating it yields CSLDSGLGETQYF.

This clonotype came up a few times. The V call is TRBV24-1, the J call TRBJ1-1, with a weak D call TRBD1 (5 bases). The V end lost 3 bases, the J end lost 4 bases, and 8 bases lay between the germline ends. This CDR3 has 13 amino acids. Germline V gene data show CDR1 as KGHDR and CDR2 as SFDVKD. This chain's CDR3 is CATSDGGSTEAFF. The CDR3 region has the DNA TGTGCCACCAGTGATGGGGGGAGCACTGAAGCTTTCTTT.

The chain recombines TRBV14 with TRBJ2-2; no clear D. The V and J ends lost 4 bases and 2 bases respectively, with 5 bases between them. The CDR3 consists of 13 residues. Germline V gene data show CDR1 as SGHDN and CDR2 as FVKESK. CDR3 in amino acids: CASSPYNTGELFF. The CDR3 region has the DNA TGTGCCAGCAGCCCCTACAACACCGGGGAGCTGTTTTTT.

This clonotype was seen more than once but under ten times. The CDR3: CASRPPSPYNEQFF. DNA for the CDR3: TGTGCCAGCAGACCGCCTAGCCCTTACAATGAGCAGTTCTTC. The V gene is TRBV5-6, the J gene TRBJ2-1; weak D call: TRBD2 (5 bases). Germline V CDR1 and CDR2: SGHDT, YYEEEE. CDR3 length equals 14 residues. Between the trimmed V and J ends, which lost 5 bases and 4 bases, there was a span of 13 bases.

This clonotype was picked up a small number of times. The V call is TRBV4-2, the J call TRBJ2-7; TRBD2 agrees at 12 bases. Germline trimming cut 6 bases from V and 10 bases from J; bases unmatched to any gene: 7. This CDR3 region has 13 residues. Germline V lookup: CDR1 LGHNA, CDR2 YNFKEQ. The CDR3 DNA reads TGTGCCAGCAGTCCCCGGACTAGCGGGGCTCAGTACTTC. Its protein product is CASSPRTSGAQYF.

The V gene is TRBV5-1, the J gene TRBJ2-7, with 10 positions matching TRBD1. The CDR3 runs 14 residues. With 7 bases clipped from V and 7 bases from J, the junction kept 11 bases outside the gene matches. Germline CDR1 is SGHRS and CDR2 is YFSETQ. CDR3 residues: CASAPPTGGWEQYF. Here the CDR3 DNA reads TGCGCCAGCGCCCCCCCGACAGGGGGCTGGGAGCAGTACTTC. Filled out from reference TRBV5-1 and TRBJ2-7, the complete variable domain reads KAGVTQTPRYLIKTRGQQVTLSCSPISGHRSVSWYQQTPGQGLQFLFEYFSETQRNKGNFPGRFSGRQFSNSRSEMNVSTLELGDSALYLCASAPPTGGWEQYFGPGTRLTVT.

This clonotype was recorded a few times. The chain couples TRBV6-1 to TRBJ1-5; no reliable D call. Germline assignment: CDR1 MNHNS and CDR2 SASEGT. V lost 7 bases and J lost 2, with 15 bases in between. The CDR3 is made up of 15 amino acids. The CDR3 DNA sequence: TGTGCCAGCACTCAACTCGTGGAGGGCAATCAGCCCCAGCATTTT. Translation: CASTQLVEGNQPQHF.

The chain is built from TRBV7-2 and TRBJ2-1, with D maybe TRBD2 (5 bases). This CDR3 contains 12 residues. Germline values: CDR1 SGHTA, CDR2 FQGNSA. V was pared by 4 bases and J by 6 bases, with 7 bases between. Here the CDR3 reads CASSSGFNEQFF. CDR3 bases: TGTGCCAGCAGCTCGGGGTTCAATGAGCAGTTCTTC.

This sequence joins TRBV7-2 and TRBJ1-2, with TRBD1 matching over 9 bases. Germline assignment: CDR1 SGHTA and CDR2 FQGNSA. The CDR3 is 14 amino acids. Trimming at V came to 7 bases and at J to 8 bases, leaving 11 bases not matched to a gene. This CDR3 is CASTNRDRVAGYTF. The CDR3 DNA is TGTGCCAGCACCAACCGGGACAGGGTTGCGGGCTACACCTTC.

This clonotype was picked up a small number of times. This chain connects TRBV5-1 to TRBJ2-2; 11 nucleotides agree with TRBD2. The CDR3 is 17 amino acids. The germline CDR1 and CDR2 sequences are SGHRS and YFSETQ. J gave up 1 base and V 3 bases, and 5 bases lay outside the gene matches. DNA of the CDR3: TGCGCCAGCAGCTCTACCGGGACTAGCGGGAACACCGGGGAGCTGTTTTTT. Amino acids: CASSSTGTSGNTGELFF.

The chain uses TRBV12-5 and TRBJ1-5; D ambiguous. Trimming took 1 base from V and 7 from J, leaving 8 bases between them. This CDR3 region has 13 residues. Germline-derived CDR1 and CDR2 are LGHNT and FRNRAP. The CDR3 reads CASGLGVNQPQHF. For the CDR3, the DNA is TGTGCTAGTGGTTTGGGGGTAAACCAGCCCCAGCATTTT.

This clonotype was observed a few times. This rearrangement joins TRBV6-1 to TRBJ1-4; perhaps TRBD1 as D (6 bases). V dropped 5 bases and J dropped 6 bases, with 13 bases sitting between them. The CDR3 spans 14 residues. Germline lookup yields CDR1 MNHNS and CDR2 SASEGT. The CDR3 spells CASSPYRADEKLFF. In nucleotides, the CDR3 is TGTGCCAGCAGTCCATACAGGGCAGATGAAAAACTGTTTTTT.

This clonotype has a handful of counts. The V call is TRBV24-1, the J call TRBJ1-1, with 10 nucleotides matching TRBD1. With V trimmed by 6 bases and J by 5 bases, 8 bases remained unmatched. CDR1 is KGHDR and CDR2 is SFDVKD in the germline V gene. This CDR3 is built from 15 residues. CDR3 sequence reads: CATSPGQGKVTEAFF. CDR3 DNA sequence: TGTGCCACCAGTCCGGGACAGGGGAAGGTAACTGAAGCTTTCTTT.

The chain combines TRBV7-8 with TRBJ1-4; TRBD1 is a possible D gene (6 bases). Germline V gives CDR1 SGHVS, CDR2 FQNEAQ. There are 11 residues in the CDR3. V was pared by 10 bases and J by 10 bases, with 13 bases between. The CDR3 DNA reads TGTGCCATTCAACAGGGCGGAAAACTGTTTTTT. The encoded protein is CAIQQGGKLFF.